Reported below is one T cell receptor (beta chain). These data are taken from a study of blood T cell repertoires in COVID-19. The wider study: Samples taken during acute and convalescent COVID-19 were collected in the United States, Italy and Spain.

Germline CDR1 reads SGHAT; CDR2 reads FQNNGV. The V end lost 5 bases, the J end lost 3 bases, and 11 bases lay between the germline ends. The CDR3 is 13 residues long. Per the original methods: Estimated nucleated cell counts came from reference gene primer amplification. Clones were sequenced by immunoSEQ multiplex PCR, and TCRdb holds only the in-frame ones, with some missing. V, J and clone size derive from that table, while D and trimming were established from the DNA sequence. Among nearly 95,000 clones listed, about 74% were seen once. Material: peripheral blood. The receptor's source is a man in his sixties or seventies with COVID-19, enrolled during active disease. The chain has TRBV11-2 and TRBJ2-7; no clear D. CDR3: CASSAPRIYEQYF. For the CDR3, the DNA is TGTGCCAGCAGCGCCCCGCGGATCTACGAGCAGTACTTC.